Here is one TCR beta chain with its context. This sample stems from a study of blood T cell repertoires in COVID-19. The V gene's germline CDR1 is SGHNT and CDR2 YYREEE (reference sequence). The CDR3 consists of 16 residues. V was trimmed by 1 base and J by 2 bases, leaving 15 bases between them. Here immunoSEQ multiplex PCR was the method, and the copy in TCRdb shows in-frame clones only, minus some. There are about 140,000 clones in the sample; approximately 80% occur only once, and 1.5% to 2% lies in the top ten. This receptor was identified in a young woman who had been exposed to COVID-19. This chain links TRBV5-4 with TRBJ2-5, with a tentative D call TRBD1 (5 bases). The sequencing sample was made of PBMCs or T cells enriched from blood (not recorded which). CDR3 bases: TGTGCCAGCAGCTTGTGGGGCGGATACCTTCAAGAGACCCAGTACTTC. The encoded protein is CASSLWGGYLQETQYF.